These 2 T cell receptor beta chains came from one sample sequenced in a study of shared clonotypes between healthy human individuals (dated by TCRdb to between 2020 and 2021). Library prep was done by the immunoSEQ multiplex PCR assay. TCRdb stores this immuneACCESS table with in-frame sequences only. Part of the clones is absent; in the studies checked, under half of the shortfall reflects unresolved V genes, and no reason is known for the rest. Across this sample there are roughly 2,300,000 clones, with 85% to 95% seen only once. The ten largest clones add up to 0.3% to 0.4% of the sample. Sequencing used naive CD4+ T cells from PBMCs. This specimen's cell subset or site label, interpreted: CD45RA+ positively selected. These receptors came from a man in his late teens or twenties in good health. Some clones in this sample may be carry-over from other donors' samples.

J is TRBJ2-2 and V is TRBV5-6; 10 bases are shared with TRBD1. The germline V gene encodes CDR1 SGHDT and CDR2 YYEEEE. This CDR3 comprises 15 residues. The trim removed 4 bases at V and 5 bases at J, leaving 5 bases unmatched. The CDR3 sequence is CASSPGQGKTGELFF. CDR3 nucleotide sequence: TGTGCCAGCAGCCCGGGACAGGGGAAAACCGGGGAGCTGTTTTTT.

The V and J genes are TRBV10-3 and TRBJ2-2; 7 bases line up with TRBD1. The CDR3 sequence is 14 residues long. V shed 5 bases and J 5 bases; nucleotides not matched to a gene: 5. Germline V gene data show CDR1 as ENHRY and CDR2 as SYGVKD. CDR3 region: CAISPQQGTGELFF. The CDR3 DNA sequence: TGTGCCATCAGTCCTCAACAGGGGACCGGGGAGCTGTTTTTT.